This T cell receptor (beta chain) comes out of a study of T cells expressing NK-cell markers. The wider study: From sorted CD3+CD56+NKG2C+, CD3+CD56+NKG2C- and CD3+CD56-NKG2C+ T cells came the TCR beta repertoires. Eight donors were sequenced, of whom seven were HCMV-seropositive, while the remaining one was HCMV-seronegative.

Findings of the study overall: Several donors' CD3+CD56-NKG2C+ cells were dominated by the same clonotypes.

After re-calling the 5' RACE reads, TCRdb lists one entry per CDR3 protein, DNA absent. This listing includes about 400,000 distinct CDR3 sequences. A word on this clonotype: The antigen is not known.

The CDR3 has 15 amino acids. The sequenced material came from blood T cells: a sorted CD56 or NKG2C T cell subset, CD4+ or CD8+ T cells, or bulk PBMC T cells (not recorded which). This TCR was sampled from a woman aged 45 to 65 in good health. The chain uses TRBV12-3 or TRBV12-4 and TRBJ1-2; TCRdb's D call, TRBD1, is unchecked because there is no DNA. CDR3 loop: CASSFGTGGNYGYTF.